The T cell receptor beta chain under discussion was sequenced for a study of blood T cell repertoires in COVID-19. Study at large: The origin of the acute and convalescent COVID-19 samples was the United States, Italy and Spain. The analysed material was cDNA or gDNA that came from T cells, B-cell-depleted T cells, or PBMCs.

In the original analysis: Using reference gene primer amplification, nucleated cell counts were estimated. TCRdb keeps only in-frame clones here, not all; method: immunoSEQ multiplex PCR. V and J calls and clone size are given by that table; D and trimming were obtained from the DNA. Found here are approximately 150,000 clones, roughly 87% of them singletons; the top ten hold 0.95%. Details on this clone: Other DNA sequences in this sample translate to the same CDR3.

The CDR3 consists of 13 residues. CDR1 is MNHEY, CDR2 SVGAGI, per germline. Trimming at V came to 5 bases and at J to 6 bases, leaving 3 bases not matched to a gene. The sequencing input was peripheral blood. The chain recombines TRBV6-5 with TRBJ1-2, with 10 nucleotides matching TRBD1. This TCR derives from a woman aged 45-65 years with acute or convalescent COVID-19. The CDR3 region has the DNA TGTGCCAGCAGTAGGGGACAGGGGAATGGCTACACCTTC. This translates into CASSRGQGNGYTF.